This TCR beta chain was captured by sequencing in a study of T cell responses to AZD1222 COVID-19 vaccine. Measured with immunoSEQ multiplex PCR; TCRdb has only the in-frame clones, and not every one. The sample includes about 83,000 clones, about 83% of them seen just once. CDR1 is ENHRY, CDR2 SYGVKD, per germline. CDR3 size: 14 residues. Trimming pared 4 bases from V and 7 bases from J, leaving 11 bases between. The sequence came from an adult in good health. The rearrangement joins TRBV10-3 to TRBJ1-6, with D perhaps matching TRBD1 (5 bases). The sample here was peripheral blood, taken on day 0 of AZD1222 vaccination. The CDR3 DNA follows: TGTGCCATCAGTGCTGGGGCAGAGAATTCACCCCTCCACTTT. Translated, it gives CAISAGAENSPLHF.